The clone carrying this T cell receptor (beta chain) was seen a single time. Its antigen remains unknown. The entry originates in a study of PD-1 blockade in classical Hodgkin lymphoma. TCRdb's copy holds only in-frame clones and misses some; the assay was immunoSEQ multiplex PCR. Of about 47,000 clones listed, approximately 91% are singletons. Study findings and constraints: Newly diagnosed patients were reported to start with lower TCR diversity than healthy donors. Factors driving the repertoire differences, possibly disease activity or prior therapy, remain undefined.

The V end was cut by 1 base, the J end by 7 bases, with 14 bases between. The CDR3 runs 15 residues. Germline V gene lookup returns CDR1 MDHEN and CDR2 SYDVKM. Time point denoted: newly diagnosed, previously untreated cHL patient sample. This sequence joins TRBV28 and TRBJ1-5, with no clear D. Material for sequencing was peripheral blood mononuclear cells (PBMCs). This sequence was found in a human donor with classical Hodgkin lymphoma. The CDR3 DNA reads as TGTGCCAGCAGTTTATCTGTCGGGCCGCAACAGCCCCAGCATTTT. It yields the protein CASSLSVGPQQPQHF.